Listed below are T cell receptor beta chains from one sample, sequenced in a study of blood T cell repertoires in COVID-19. TCRdb's table, derived via immunoSEQ multiplex PCR, lists solely in-frame clones and lacks some. Among around 300,000 clones listed, over 80% were seen once. Specimen: PBMCs or T cells enriched from blood (not recorded which). Receptors were obtained from a man aged 25 to 40 who had recovered from COVID-19. Both conserved end residues are part of each CDR3. The D gene is left open where the match is weak. Expanded clones get a size class; other rows say once, few or many, or leave the size out.

TRBJ1-5,NA,TRBV19,NA,CASSKAGDFNQPQHF,TGTGCCAGTAGTAAGGCGGGGGACTTCAATCAGCCCCAGCATTTT
TRBJ2-6,NA,TRBV28,NA,CASSLDRTLSGANVLTF,TGTGCCAGCAGTTTGGACCGGACACTCTCTGGGGCCAACGTCCTGACTTTC
TRBJ2-3,NA,TRBV27,NA,CASSLYASSIRDTQYF,TGTGCCAGCAGTTTATATGCTAGTAGTATTAGGGATACGCAGTATTTT
TRBJ1-3,NA,TRBV18,NA,CASSPSGLLSGNTIYF,TGTGCCAGCTCACCGTCGGGACTCCTCTCTGGAAACACCATATATTTT
TRBJ2-3,TRBD2,TRBV9,NA,CASSDRTGGDTQYF,TGTGCCAGCAGCGACCGTACGGGGGGGGATACGCAGTATTTT
TRBJ1-5,NA,TRBV7-8,NA,CASSSGLGRDQPQHF,TGTGCCAGCAGCTCTGGACTTGGTCGGGATCAGCCCCAGCATTTT
TRBJ1-1,NA,TRBV6-5,NA,CASSYATGTAFF,TGTGCCAGCAGTTACGCTACAGGGACAGCTTTCTTT
TRBJ2-3,TRBD2,TRBV5-1,NA,CASSGLAGGTDTQYF,TGCGCCAGCAGCGGACTAGCGGGGGGCACAGATACGCAGTATTTT
TRBJ2-3,NA,TRBV5-4,NA,CASSLVGGELTDTQYF,TGTGCCAGCAGCTTGGTTGGCGGGGAGCTCACAGATACGCAGTATTTT
TRBJ1-2,TRBD1,TRBV30,few,CAWSDRTGVRGGYTF,TGTGCCTGGAGTGACCGGACAGGGGTTAGAGGTGGCTACACCTTC
TRBJ1-5,NA,TRBV7-8,NA,CASSFQDQPQHF,TGTGCCAGCAGCTTCCAGGATCAGCCCCAGCATTTT
TRBJ2-7,TRBD2,TRBV2,NA,CASRATSGAYEQYF,TGTGCCAGCAGAGCGACTAGCGGGGCCTACGAGCAGTACTTC